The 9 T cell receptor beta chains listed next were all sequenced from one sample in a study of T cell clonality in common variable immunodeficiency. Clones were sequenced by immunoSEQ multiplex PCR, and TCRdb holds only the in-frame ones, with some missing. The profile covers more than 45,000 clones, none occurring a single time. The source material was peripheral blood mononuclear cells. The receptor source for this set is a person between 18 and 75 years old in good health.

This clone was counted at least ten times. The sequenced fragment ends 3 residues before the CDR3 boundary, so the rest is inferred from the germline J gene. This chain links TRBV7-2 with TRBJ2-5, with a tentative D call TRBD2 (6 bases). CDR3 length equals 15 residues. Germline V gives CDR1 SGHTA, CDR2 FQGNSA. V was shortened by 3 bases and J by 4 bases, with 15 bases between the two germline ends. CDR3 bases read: TGTGCCAGCAGCTTTAGCGGCGCGGGATCAGAGACC. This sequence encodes CASSFSGAGSET. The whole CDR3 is CASSFSGAGSETQYF.

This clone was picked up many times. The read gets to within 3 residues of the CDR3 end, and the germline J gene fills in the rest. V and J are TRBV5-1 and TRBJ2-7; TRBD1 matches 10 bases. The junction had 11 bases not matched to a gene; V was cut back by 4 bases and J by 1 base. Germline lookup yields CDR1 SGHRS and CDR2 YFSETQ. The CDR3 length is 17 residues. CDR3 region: CASSRSGTGELSYEQYF. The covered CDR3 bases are TGCGCCAGCAGCAGATCCGGGACAGGGGAACTATCCTACGAG.

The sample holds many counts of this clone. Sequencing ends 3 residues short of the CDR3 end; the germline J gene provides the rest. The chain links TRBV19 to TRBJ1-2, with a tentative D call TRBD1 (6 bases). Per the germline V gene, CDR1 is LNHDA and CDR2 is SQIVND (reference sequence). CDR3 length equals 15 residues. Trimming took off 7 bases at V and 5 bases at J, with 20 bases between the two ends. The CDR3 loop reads CASTALPQGTYGYTF. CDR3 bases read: TGTGCCAGTACAGCATTACCACAGGGAACTTATGGC.

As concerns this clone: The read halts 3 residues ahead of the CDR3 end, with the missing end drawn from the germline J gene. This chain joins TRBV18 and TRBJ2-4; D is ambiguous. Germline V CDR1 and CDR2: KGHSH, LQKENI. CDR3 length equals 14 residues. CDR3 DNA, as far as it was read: TGTGCCAGCTCACCAACCCCATCGGTTTACGGT. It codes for CASSPTPSVYG. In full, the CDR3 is CASSPTPSVYGQYF. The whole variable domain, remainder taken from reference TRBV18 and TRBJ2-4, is NAGVMQNPRHLVRRRGQEARLRCSPMKGHSHVYWYRQLPEEGLKFMVYLQKENIIDESGMPKERFSAEFPKEGPSILRIQQVVRGDSAAYFCASSPTPSVYGQYFGAGTRLSVL.

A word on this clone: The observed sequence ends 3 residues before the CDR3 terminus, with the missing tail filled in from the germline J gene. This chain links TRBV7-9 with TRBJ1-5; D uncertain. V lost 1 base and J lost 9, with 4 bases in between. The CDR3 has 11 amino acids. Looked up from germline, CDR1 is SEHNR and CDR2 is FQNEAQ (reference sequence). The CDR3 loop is CASSLEGPQHF. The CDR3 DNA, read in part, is TGTGCCAGCAGCTTAGAGGGGCCC.

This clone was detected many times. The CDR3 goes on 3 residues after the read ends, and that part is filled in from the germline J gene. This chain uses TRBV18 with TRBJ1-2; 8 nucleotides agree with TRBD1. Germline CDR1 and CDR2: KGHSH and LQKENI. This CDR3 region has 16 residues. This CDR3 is CASSPLPGGQGGGYTF. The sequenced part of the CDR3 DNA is TGTGCCAGCTCACCACTGCCCGGCGGACAGGGCGGCGGC.

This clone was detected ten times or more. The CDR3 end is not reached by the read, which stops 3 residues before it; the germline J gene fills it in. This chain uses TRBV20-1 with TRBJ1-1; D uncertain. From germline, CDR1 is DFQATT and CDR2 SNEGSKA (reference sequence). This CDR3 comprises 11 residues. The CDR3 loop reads CSLWYGTEAFF. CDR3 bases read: TGCAGCCTCTGGTACGGGACTGAA.

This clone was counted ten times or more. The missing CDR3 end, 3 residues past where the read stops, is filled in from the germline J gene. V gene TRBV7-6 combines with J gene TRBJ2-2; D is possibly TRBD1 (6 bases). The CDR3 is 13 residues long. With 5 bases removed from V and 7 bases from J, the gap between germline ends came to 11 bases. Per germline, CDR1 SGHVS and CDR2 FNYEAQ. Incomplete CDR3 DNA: TGTGCCAGCAGCCGGACAGTTCGCGGGGAG. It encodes CASSRTVRGE. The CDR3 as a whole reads CASSRTVRGELFF.

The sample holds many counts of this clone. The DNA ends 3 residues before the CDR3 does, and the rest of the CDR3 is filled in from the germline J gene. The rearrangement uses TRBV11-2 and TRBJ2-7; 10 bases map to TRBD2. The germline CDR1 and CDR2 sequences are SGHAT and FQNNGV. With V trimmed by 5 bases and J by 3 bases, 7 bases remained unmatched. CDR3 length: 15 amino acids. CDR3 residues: CASSRELAGHYEQYF. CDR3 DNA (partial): TGTGCCAGCAGCAGGGAACTAGCGGGGCACTACGAG. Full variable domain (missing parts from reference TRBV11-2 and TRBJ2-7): EAGVAQSPRYKIIEKRQSVAFWCNPISGHATLYWYQQILGQGPKLLIQFQNNGVVDDSQLPKDRFSAERLKGVDSTLKIQPAKLEDSAVYLCASSRELAGHYEQYFGPGTRLTVT.